This entry describes one T cell receptor (beta chain). Its antigen is as yet unknown. The data derive from a study of shared clonotypes between healthy human individuals. Broader study findings: On the whole, naive subsets had larger estimated richness than memory subsets had. Shared clonotypes across all four donors exceeded non-shared ones in generation probability.

This CDR3 is built from 14 residues. Germline V gene lookup returns CDR1 SNHLY and CDR2 FYNNEI. After removal of 7 bases from V and 7 bases from J, the junction contained 7 bases not matched to a gene. Sorted-subset replicate PCRs used 200 ng DNA, approximately 33,000 T cell genomes. Clones were sequenced by immunoSEQ multiplex PCR, and TCRdb holds only the in-frame ones, with some missing. Altogether about 2 million clones are present, approximately 95% being singletons, with the ten largest covering more than 0.1%. Participating donors were healthy, HIV-negative adults free of recent acute infections or vaccinations.

Source material: naive CD4+ T cells sorted from blood. Subset here: CD45RA+ positively selected. The clonotype originates from a young man in good health. The chain is built from TRBV2 and TRBJ1-6, with 7 bases matching TRBD1. The CDR3 DNA sequence: TGTGCCAGCACCTCCGGGACAGCCAATTCACCCCTCCACTTT. Protein: CASTSGTANSPLHF.